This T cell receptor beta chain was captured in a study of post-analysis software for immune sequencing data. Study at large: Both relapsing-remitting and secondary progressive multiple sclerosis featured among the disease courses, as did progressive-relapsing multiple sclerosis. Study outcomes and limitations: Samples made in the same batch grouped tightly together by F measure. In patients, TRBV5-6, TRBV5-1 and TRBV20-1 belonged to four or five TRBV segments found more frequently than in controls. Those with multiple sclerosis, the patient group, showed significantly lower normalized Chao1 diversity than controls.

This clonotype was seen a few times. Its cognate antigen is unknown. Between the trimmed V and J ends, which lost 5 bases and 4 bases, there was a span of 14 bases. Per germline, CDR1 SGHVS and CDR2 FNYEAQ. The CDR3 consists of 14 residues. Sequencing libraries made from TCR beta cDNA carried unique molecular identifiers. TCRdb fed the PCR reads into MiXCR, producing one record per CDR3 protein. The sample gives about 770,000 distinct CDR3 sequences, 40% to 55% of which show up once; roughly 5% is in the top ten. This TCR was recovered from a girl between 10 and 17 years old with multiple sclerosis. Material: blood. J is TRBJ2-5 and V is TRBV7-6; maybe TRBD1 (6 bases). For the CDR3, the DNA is TGTGCCAGCAGCCCCCTACAAGGGGGAGAGACCCAGTACTTC. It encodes CASSPLQGGETQYF.